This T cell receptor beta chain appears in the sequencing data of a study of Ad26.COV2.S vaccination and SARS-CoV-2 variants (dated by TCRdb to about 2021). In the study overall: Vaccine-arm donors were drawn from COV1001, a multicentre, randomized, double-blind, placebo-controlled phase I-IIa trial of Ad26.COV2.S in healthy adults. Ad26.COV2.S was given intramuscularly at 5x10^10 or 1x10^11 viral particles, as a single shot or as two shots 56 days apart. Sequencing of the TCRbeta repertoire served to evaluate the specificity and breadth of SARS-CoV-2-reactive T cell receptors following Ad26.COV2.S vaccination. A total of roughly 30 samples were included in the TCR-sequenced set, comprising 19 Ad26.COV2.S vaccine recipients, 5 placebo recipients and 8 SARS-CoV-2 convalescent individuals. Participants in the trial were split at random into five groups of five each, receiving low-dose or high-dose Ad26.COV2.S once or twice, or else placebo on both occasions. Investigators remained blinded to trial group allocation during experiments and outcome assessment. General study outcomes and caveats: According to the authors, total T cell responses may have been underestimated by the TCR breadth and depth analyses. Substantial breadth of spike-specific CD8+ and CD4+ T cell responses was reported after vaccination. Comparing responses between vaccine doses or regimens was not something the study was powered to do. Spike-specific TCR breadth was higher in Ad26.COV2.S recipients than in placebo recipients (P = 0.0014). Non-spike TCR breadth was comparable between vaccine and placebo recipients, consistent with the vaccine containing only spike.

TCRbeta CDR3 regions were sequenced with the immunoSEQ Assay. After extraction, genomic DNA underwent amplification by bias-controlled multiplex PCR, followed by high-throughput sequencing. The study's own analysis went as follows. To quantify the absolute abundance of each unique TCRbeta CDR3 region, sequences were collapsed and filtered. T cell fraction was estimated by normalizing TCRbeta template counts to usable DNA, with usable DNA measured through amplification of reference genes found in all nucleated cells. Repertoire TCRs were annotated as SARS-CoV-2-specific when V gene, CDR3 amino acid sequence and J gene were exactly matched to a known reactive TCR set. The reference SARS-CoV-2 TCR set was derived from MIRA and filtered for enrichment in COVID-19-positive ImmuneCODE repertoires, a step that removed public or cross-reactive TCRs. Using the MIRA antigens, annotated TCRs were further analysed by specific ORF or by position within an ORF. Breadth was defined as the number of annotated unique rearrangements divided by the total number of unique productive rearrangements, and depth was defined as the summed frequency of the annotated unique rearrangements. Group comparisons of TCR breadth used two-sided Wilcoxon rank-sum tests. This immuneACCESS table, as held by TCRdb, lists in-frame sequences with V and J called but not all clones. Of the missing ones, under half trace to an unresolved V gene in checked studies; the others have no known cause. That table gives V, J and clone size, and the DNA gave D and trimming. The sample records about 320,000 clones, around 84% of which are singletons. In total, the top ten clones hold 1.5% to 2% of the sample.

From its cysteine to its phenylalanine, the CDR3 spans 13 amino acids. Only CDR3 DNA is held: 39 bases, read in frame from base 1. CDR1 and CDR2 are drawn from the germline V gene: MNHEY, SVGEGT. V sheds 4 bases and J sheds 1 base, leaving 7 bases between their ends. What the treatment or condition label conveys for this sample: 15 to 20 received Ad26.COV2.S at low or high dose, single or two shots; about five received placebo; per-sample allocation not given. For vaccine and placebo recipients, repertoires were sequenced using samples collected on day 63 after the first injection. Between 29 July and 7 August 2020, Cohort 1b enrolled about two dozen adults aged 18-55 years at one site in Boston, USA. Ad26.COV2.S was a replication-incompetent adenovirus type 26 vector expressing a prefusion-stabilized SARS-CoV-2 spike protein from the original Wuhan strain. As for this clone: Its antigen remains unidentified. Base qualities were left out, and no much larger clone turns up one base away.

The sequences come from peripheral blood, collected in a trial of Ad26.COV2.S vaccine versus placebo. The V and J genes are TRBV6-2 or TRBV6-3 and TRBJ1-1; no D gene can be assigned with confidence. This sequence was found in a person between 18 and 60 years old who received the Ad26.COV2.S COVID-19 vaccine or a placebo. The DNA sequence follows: TGTGCCAGCAGTTTCGTTTCGAACACTGAAGCTTTCTTT. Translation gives CASSFVSNTEAFF.